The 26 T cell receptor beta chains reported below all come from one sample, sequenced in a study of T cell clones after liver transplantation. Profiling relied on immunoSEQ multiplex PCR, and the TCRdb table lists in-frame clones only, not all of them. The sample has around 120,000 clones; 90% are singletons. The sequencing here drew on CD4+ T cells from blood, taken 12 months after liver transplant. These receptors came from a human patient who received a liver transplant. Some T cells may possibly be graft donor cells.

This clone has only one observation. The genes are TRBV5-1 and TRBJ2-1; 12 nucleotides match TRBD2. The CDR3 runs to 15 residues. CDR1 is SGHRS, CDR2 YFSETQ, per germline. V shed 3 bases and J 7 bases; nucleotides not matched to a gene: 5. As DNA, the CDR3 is TGCGCCAGCAGCTCCGGACTAGCGGGGCCAAATGAGCAGTTCTTC. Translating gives CASSSGLAGPNEQFF. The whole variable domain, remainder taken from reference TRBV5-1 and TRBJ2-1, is KAGVTQTPRYLIKTRGQQVTLSCSPISGHRSVSWYQQTPGQGLQFLFEYFSETQRNKGNFPGRFSGRQFSNSRSEMNVSTLELGDSALYLCASSSGLAGPNEQFFGPGTRLTVL.

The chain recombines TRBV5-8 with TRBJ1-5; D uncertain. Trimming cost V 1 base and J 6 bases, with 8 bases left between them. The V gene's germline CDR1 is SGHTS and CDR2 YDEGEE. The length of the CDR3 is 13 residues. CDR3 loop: CASSLLGSQPQHF. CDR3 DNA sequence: TGTGCCAGCAGCTTGTTGGGGAGTCAGCCCCAGCATTTT.

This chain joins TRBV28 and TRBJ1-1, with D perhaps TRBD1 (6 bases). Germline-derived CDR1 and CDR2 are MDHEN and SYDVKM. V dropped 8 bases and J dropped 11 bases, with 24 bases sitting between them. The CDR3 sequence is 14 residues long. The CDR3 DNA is TGTGCCAGCGGAATAGGACAGTCGGGTGTTAGGGCTTTCTTT. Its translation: CASGIGQSGVRAFF.

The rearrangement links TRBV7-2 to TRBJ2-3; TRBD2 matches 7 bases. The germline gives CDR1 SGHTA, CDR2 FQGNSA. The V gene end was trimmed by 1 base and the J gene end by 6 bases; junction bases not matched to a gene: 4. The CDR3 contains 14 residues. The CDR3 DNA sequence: TGTGCCAGCAGCTTAGTCGCGGGAGATGATACGCAGTATTTT. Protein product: CASSLVAGDDTQYF.

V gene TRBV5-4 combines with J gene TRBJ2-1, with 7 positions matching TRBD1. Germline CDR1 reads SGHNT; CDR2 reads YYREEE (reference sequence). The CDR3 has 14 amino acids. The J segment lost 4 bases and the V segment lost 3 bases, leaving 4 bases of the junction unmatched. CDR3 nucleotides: TGTGCCAGCAGCTCCCGGACAGGATACAATGAGCAGTTCTTC. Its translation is CASSSRTGYNEQFF. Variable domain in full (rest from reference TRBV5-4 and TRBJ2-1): ETGVTQSPTHLIKTRGQQVTLRCSSQSGHNTVSWYQQALGQGPQFIFQYYREEENGRGNFPPRFSGLQFPNYSSELNVNALELDDSALYLCASSSRTGYNEQFFGPGTRLTVL.

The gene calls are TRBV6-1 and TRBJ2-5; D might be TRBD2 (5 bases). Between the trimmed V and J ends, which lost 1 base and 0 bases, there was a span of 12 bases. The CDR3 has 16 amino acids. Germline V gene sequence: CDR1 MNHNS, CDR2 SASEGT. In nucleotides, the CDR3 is TGTGCCAGCAGTGAAGGGCTGCGGGTCTACCAAGAGACCCAGTACTTC. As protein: CASSEGLRVYQETQYF.

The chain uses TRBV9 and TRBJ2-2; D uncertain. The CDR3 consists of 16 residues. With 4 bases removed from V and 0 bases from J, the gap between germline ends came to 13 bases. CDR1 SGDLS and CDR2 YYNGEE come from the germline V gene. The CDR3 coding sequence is TGTGCCAGCAGCCCACACGATGATTCGAACACCGGGGAGCTGTTTTTT. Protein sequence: CASSPHDDSNTGELFF.

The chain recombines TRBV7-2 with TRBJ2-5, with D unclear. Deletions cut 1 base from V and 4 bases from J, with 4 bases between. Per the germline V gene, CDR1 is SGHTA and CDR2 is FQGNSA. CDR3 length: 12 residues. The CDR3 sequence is CASSLDRETQYF. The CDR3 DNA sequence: TGTGCCAGCAGCTTAGATAGAGAGACCCAGTACTTC.

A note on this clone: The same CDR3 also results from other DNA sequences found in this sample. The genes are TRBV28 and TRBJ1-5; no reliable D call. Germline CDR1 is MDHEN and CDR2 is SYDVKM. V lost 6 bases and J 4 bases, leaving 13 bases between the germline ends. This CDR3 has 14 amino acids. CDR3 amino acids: CASSSPGSNQPQHF. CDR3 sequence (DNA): TGTGCCAGCAGCTCGCCGGGGTCTAATCAGCCCCAGCATTTT. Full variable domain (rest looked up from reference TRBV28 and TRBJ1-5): DVKVTQSSRYLVKRTGEKVFLECVQDMDHENMFWYRQDPGLGLRLIYFSYDVKMKEKGDIPEGYSVSREKKERFSLILESASTNQTSMYLCASSSPGSNQPQHFGDGTRLSIL.

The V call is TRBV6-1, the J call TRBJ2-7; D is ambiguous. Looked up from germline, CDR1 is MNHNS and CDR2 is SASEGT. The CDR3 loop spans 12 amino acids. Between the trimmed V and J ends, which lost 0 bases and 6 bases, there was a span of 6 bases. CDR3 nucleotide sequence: TGTGCCAGCAGTGAAGCACTGGTCGAGCAGTACTTC. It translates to CASSEALVEQYF.

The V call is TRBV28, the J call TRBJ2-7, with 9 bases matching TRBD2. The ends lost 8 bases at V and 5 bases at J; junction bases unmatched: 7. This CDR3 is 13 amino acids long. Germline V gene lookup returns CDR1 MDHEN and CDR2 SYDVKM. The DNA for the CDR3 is TGTGCCAGCGTAATAGCGGGAGACAACGAGCAGTACTTC. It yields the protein CASVIAGDNEQYF.

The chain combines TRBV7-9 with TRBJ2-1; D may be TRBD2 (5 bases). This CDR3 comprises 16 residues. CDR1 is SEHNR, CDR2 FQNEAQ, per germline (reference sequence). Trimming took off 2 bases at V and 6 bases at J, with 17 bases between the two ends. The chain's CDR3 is CASSLLLGVGSNEQFF. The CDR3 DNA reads TGTGCCAGCAGCTTACTTTTGGGAGTGGGGAGCAATGAGCAGTTCTTC.

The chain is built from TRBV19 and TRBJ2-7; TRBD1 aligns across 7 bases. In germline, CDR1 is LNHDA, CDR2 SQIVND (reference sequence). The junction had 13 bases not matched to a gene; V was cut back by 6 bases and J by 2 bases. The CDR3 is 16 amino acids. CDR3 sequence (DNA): TGTGCCAGTAGAGAATCCGGGACAGTTATGACCTACGAGCAGTACTTC. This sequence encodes CASRESGTVMTYEQYF.

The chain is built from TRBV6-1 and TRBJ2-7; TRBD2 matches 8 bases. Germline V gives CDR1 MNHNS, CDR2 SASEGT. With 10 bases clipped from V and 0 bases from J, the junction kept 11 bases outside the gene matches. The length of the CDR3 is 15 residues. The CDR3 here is CATPRGAGASYEQYF. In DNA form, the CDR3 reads TGTGCCACCCCAAGGGGAGCGGGAGCCTCCTACGAGCAGTACTTC.

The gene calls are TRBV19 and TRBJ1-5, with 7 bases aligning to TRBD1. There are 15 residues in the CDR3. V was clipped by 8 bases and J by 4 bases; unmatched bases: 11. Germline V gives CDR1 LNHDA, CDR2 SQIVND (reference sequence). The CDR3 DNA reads TGTGCCAGTTATTCTGACAGGGACGGGAATCAGCCCCAGCATTTT. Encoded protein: CASYSDRDGNQPQHF.

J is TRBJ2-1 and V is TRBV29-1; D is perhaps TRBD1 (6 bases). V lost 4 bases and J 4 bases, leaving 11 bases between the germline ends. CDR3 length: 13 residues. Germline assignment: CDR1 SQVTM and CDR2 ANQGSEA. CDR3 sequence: CSVARGGYNEQFF. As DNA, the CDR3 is TGCAGCGTTGCCAGGGGTGGGTACAATGAGCAGTTCTTC.

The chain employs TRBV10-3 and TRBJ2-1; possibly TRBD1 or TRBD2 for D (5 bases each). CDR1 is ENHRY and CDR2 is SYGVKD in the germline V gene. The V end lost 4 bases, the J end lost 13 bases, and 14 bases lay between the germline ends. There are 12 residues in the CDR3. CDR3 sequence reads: CAISGLRDAQFF. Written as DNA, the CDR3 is TGTGCCATCAGTGGCCTCCGGGACGCCCAGTTCTTC.

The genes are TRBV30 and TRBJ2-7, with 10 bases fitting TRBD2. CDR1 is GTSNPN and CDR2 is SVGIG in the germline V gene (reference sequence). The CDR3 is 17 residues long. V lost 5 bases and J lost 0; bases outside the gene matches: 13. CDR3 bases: TGTGCCTGGGGGGGAGAACGGACTAGCGGCCGCTCCTACGAGCAGTACTTC. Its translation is CAWGGERTSGRSYEQYF.

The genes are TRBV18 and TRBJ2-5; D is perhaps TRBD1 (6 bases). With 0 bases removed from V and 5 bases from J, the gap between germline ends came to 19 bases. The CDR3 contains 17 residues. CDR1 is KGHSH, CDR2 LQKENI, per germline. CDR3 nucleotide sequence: TGTGCCAGCTCACCACCGGAGCAGGGGTCGTTAGGGGAGACCCAGTACTTC. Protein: CASSPPEQGSLGETQYF.

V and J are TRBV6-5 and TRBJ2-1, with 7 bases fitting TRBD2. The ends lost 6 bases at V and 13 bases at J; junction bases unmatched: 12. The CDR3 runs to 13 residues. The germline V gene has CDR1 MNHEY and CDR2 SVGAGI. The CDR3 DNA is TGTGCCAGCAGAATAAGGGGCCTAGCGGAACAGTTCTTC. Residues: CASRIRGLAEQFF.

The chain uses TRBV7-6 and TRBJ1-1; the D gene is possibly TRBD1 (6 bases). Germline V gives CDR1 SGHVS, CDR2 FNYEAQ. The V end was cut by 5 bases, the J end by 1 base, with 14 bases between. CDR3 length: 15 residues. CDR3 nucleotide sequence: TGTGCCAGCAGCCTCGGGGGGGCCTCGAACACTGAAGCTTTCTTT. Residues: CASSLGGASNTEAFF.

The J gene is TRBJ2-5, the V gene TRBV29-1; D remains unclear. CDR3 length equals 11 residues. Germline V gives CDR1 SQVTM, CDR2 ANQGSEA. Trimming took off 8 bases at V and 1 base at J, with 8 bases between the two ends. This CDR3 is CSQVAQETQYF. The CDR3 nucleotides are TGCAGCCAAGTTGCCCAAGAGACCCAGTACTTC.

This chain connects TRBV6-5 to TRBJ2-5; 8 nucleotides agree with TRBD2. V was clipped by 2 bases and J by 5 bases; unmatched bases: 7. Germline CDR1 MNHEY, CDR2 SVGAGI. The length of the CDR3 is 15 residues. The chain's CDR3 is CASSYDSGSHETQYF. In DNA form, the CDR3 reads TGTGCCAGCAGTTACGACAGCGGGAGCCACGAGACCCAGTACTTC.

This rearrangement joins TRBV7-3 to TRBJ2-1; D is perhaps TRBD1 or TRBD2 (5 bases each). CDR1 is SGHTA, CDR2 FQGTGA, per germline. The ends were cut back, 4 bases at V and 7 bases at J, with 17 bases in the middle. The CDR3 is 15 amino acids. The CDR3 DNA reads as TGTGCCAGCAGCTCGGACCTCCCGGGACGGAATGAGCAGTTCTTC. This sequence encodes CASSSDLPGRNEQFF.

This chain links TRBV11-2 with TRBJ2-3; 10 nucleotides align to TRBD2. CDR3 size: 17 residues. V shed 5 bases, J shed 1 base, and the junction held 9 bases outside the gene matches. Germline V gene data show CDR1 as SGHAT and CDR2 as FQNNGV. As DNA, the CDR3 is TGTGCCAGCAGCCCCAGCGGGAGGGCTGCCCGCACAGATACGCAGTATTTT. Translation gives CASSPSGRAARTDTQYF.

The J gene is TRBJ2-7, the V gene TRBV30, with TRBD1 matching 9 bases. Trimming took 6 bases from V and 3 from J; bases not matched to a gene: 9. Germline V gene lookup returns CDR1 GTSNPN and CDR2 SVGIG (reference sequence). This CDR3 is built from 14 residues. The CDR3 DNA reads TGTGCCTGCCCCCGACAGGGGGATCACTACGAGCAGTACTTC. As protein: CACPRQGDHYEQYF.